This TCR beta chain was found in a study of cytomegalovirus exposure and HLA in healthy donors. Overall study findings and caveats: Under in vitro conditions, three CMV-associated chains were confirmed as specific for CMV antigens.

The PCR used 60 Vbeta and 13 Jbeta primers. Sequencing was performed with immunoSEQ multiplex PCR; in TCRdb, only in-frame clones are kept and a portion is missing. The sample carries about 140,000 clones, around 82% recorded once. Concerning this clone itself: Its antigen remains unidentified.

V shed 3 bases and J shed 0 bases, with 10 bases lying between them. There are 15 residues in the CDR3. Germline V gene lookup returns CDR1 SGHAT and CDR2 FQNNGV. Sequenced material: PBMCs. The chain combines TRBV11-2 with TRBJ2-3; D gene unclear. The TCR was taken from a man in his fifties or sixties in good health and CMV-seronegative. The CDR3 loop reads CASSFNFGSTDTQYF. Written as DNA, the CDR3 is TGTGCCAGCAGCTTTAATTTCGGGAGCACAGATACGCAGTATTTT.